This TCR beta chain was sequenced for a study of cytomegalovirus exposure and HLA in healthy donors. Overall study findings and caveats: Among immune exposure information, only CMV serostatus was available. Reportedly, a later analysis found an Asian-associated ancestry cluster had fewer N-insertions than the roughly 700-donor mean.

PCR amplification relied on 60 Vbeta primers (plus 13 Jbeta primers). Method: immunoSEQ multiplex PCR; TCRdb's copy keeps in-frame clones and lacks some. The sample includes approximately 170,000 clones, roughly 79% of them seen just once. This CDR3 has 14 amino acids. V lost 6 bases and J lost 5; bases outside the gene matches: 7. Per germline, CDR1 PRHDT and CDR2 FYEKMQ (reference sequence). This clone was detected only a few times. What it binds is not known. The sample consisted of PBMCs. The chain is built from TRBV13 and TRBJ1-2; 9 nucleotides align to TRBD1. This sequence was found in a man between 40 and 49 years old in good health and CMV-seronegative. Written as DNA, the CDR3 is TGTGCCAGCAGGTTACAGGGGGCTGATTATGGCTACACCTTC. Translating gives CASRLQGADYGYTF.